What follows is one T cell receptor beta chain and its context. The specificity of this receptor is unknown. No clone much larger than this one lies a single base away; base qualities are absent. This sample is part of a study of shared clonotypes between healthy human individuals (TCRdb year 2020). Regarding the complete study: The cohort included three men and a couple of women between 18 and 49 years of age. Libraries were prepared and TCR repertoires were sequenced by different laboratories using diverse techniques, in order to increase sequencing depth and limit assay-specific biases. For each donor, three plates each were used for CD4 naive and CD4 memory, two plates were used for CD8 naive, and one plate was used for CD8 memory. Between about 0.94 and 8.9 billion PBMCs per donor were obtained by leukapheresis. To estimate repertoire size and how much clonotypes are shared between individuals, the study performed deep sequencing of blood TCR repertoires from a few healthy adults.

The V end loses 2 bases and the J end loses 2 bases, and a stretch of 10 bases separates them. The CDR3 spans 15 residues, from the cysteine through the phenylalanine. Only CDR3 DNA is held: 45 bases, read in frame from base 1. Taken from the germline V gene, the CDR1 and CDR2 loops are MNHEY and SVGAGI. TCR CDR3 regions were amplified from genomic DNA by multiplex PCR using the deep immunoSEQ assay. Genomic DNA extracted from each cell subset was distributed evenly over all wells of several immunoSEQ 96-well plates, and each plate served as one replicate. For sorted subsets, approximately 190 ng genomic DNA, equal to 30,000 to 35,000 T cell genomes, was loaded into each replicate PCR. Purified libraries were quantified with a Qubit 3.0 fluorometer, sized on a Bioanalyzer 2100, and re-quantified with the KAPA Library Quantification kit. Each immunoSEQ 96-well plate was sequenced on its own single-read 150-cycle Illumina NextSeq 550 flow cell. For the original study's pipeline: Because only junctional sequences without quality scores were contained in the immunoSEQ output, filtering matching that applied to full-length reads could not be performed. Sequences were annotated with PyIR, a Python wrapper for IgBLAST v1.9, and V/J genes and CDR3 were assigned using IMGT germline references. Reads with weak V/J assignments (E-value above 1e-6), missing CDR3, stop codons, out-of-frame junctions, or ambiguous translated residues were removed. V3J clonotypes were defined as sequences sharing an identical inferred V gene, J gene, and CDR3 amino acid sequence. Percentage overlap between repertoires was computed as shared unique clonotypes divided by the size of the smaller repertoire. Three approaches were used to assess repertoire richness: RTK rarefaction, the Chao1 estimator, and Recon v2.1 estimates of unobserved clonotypes. Generation probabilities for all TCRbeta clonotypes obtained by the gDNA method from a handful of donors were computed using OLGA. Sourced from immuneACCESS, this table was stored by TCRdb with only in-frame sequences that have V and J called. A share of the clones is absent; for the studies checked, an unresolved V gene accounts for under half, and the remainder has no known explanation. That table gives V, J and clone size, and the DNA gave D and trimming. Counted in this sample were 1,400,000 or so clones; around 98.5% of them appeared once. In total, the top ten clones hold approximately 0.38% of the sample.

The full study reports these points: Sampling was limited to blood, and TCR repertoires in tissue likely differ from TCR repertoires in blood. Compared with non-shared clonotypes, clonotypes shared by all four sorted-subset donors had higher generation probabilities. Because the study included only a small number of donors, the genetic and exposure-history diversity represented was limited. Naive subsets generally had larger estimated clonotype richness than memory subsets. Pairwise subsampling indicated that sequencing depth was expected to affect the degree of clonotype sharing among donors. Sharing across a few donors was observed for about 5% of naive CD4, 3% to 4% of naive CD8, 2.3% of memory CD4, and roughly 0.4% of memory CD8 clonotypes. Even with the large sequencing depth, rarefaction of the sorted-subset datasets indicated that sequencing was incomplete.

The donors were healthy, HIV-negative adults who had no recently reported acute infections or vaccinations. Every donor was a Caucasian adult living in Nashville, Tennessee, USA. CD4+ T cells were enriched by magnetic negative selection; naive cells were then positively selected on CD45RA, and the negative fraction formed the memory subset. Blood was collected by leukapheresis, and PBMCs were isolated by Ficoll-Histopaque density gradient centrifugation and then cryopreserved in liquid nitrogen vapor phase. Purity and quantity of every magnetically sorted T cell population were checked by analytical flow cytometry. Each sorted fraction had its genomic DNA isolated and then quantified by UV absorbance on a Nanodrop 2000c.

This TCR derives from a man aged 25 to 45 in good health. The source material was naive CD4+ T cells sorted from blood. What this sample's cell subset or site label stands for: CD45RA+ positively selected. Here the chain combines TRBV6-5 and TRBJ1-3; the D segment could be TRBD1, given 6 matching bases. The CDR3 region has the sequence CASSYINRAGNTIYF. The DNA is TGTGCCAGCAGTTACATCAACAGGGCTGGAAACACCATATATTTT.